This TCR beta chain was captured in a study of cytomegalovirus exposure and HLA in healthy donors. 60 Vbeta and 13 Jbeta primers were used in PCR. Libraries were prepared by immunoSEQ multiplex PCR; TCRdb keeps only in-frame clonotypes and omits some of them. The sample holds about 43,000 clones; around 62% are singletons and the top ten take 8% to 9.5%. The CDR3 contains 13 residues. CDR1 is GTSNPN, CDR2 SVGIG, per germline (reference sequence). Trimming cost V 4 bases and J 2 bases, with 9 bases left between them. The TCR was taken from a human donor in good health. Sequenced material: PBMCs. V is TRBV30 and J is TRBJ1-5, with no clear D. The CDR3 nucleotides are TGTGCCTGGAATCGTGAGGGCAATCAGCCCCAGCATTTT. Encoded protein: CAWNREGNQPQHF.